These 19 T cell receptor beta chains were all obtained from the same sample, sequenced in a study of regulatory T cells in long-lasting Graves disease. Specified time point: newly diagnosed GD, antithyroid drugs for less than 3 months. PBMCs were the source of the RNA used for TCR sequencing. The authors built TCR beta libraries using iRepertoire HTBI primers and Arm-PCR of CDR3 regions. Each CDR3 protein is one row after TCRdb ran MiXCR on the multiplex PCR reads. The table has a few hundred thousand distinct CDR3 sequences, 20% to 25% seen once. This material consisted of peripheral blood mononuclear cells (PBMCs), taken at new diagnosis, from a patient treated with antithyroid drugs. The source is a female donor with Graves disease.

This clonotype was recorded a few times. The CDR3 bases are TGCGCCAGCAGCCAAGTCCTGGGCAGCTCCTACGAGCAGTACTTC. Translating gives CASSQVLGSSYEQYF. The chain has TRBV4-3 and TRBJ2-7; D gene uncertain. There are 15 residues in the CDR3. From germline, CDR1 is LGHNA and CDR2 YSLEER. V dropped 1 base and J dropped 0 bases, with 10 bases sitting between them.

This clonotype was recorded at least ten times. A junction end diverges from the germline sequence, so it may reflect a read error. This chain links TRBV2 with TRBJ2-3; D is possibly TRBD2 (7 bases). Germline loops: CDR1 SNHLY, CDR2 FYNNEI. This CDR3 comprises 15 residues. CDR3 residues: CASSDSGGYTDTQYF. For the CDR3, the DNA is TGCGCCAGCAGCGACTCGGGGGGCTACACAGATACGCAGTATTTT.

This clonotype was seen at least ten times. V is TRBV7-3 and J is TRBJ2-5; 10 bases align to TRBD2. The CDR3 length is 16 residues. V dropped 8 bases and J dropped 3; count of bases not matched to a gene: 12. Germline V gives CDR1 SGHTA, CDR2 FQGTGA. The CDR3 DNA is TGTGCCAGCCGGTCCTTGGGGCTAGCGGGAGAAGAGACCCAGTACTTC. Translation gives CASRSLGLAGEETQYF.

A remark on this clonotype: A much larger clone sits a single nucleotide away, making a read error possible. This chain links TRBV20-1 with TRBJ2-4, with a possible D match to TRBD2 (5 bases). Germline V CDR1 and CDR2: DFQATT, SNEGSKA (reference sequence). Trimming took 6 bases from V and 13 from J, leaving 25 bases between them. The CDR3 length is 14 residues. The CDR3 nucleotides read TGCAGTGCCAGAATAACCGCGGGTTACAATGAGCAGTACTTC. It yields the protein CSARITAGYNEQYF.

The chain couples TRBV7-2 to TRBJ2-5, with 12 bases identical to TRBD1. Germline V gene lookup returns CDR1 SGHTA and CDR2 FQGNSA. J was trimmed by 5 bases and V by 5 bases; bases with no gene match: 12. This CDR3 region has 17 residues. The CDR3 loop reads CASSPSPGTGGGETQYF. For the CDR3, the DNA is TGTGCCAGCAGCCCAAGTCCCGGGACAGGGGGCGGGGAGACCCAGTACTTC.

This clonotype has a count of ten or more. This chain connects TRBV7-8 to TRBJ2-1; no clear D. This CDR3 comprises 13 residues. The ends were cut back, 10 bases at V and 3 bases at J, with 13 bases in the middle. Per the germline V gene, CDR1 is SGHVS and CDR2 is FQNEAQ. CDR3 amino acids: CATEDVDYNEQFF. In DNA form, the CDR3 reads TGTGCCACAGAAGACGTGGACTACAATGAGCAGTTCTTC.

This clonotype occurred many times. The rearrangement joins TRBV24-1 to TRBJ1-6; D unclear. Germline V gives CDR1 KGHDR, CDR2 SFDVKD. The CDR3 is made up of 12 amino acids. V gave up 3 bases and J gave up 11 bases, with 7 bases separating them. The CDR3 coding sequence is TGTGCCACCAGTGATCCAGATACACCCCTCCACTTT. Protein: CATSDPDTPLHF.

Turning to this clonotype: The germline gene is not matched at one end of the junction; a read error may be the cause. As DNA, the CDR3 is TGCGGTGCTCCTTGGACTAGCGGGAGGACCTACAATGAGCAGTTCTTC. Translation: CGAPWTSGRTYNEQFF. V usage is TRBV20-1 and J usage is TRBJ2-1; 14 nucleotides line up with TRBD2. The CDR3 consists of 16 residues. Germline V lookup: CDR1 DFQATT, CDR2 SNEGSKA (reference sequence).

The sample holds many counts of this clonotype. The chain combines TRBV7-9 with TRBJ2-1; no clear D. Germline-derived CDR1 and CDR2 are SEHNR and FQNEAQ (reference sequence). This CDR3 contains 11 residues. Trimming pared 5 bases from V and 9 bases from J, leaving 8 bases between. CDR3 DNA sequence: TGTGCCAGCAGCCCGTTTGGTGAGCAGTTCTTC. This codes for CASSPFGEQFF.

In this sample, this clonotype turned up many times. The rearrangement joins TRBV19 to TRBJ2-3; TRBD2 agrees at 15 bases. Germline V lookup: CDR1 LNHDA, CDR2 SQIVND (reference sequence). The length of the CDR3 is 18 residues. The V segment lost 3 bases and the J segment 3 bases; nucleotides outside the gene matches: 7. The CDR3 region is CASSMTGLAGGKTDTQYF. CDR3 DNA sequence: TGTGCCAGTAGTATGACGGGACTAGCGGGAGGAAAAACAGATACGCAGTATTTT.

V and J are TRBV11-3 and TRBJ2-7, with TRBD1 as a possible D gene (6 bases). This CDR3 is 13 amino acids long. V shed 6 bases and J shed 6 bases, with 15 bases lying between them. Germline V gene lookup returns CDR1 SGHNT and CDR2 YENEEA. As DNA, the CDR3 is TGTGCCAGCAGTTCACAGGGCACAGGCGAGCAGTACTTC. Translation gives CASSSQGTGEQYF.

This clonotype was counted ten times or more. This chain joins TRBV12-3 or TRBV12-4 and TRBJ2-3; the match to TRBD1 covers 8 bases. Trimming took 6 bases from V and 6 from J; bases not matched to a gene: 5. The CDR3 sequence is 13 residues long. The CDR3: CASRRQGSDTQYF. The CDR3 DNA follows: TGTGCCAGCAGACGACAGGGGAGCGATACGCAGTATTTT.

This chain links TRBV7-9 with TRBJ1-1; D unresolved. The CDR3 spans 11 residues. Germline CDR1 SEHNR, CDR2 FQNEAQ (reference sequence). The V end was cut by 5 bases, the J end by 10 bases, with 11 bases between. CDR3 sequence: CASSTEAPAFF. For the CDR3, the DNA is TGTGCCAGCAGCACAGAGGCCCCAGCTTTCTTT.

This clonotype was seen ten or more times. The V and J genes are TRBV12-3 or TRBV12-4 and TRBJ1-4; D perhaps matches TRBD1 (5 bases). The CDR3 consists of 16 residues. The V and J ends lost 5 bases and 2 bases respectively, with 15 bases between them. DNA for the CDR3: TGTGCCAGCAGTGCTCAGCTAAGGGGTACTAATGAAAAACTGTTTTTT. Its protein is CASSAQLRGTNEKLFF.

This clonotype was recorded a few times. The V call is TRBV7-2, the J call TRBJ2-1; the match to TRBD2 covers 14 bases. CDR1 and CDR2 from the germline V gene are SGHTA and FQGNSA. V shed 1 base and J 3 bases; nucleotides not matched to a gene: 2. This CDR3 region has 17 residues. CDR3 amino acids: CASSLVGLAGGYNEQFF. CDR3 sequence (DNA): TGTGCCAGCAGCTTAGTAGGACTAGCGGGGGGCTACAATGAGCAGTTCTTC.

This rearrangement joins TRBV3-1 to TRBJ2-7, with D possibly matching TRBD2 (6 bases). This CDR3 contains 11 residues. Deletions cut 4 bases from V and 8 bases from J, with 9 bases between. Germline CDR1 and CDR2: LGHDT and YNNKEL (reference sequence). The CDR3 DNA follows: TGTGCCAGCAGCCCCGGGGGAAAGCAGTACTTC. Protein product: CASSPGGKQYF.

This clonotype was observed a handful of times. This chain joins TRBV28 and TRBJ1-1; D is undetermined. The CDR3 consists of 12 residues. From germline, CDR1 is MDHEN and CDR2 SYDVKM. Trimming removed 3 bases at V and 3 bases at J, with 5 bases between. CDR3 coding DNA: TGTGCCAGCAGTTTTCTGGACACTGAAGCTTTCTTT. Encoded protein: CASSFLDTEAFF.

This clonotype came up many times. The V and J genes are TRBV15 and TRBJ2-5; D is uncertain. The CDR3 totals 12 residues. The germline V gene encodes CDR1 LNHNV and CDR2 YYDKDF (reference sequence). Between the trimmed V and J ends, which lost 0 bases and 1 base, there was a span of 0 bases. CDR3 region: CATSRDQETQYF. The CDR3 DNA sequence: TGTGCCACCAGCAGAGACCAAGAGACCCAGTACTTC. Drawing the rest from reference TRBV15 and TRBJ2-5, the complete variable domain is DAMVIQNPRYQVTQFGKPVTLSCSQTLNHNVMYWYQQKSSQAPKLLFHYYDKDFNNEADTPDNFQSRRPNTSFCFLDIRSPGLGDTAMYLCATSRDQETQYFGPGTRLLVL.

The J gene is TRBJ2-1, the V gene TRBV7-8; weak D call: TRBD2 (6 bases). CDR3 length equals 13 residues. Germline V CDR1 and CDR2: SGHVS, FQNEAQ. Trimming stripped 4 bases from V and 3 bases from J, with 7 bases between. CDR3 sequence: CASSWGVYNEQFF. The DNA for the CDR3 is TGTGCCAGCAGCTGGGGGGTCTACAATGAGCAGTTCTTC.